This entry describes one TCR beta chain. This specimen comes from a study of OX40 agonist ivuxolimab in advanced cancers. Across the study: Dose-escalation patients had hepatocellular carcinoma, melanoma, renal cell or head and neck cancer. Previous treatment with anti-PD-1, anti-PD-L1 or anti-CTLA-4 therapy was allowed; 40% had received some.

This CDR3 is 18 amino acids long. The V and J ends lost 0 bases and 2 bases, in that order; junction bases with no gene match: 7. Germline V gene sequence: CDR1 LGHNA, CDR2 YNFKEQ. Sequencing was performed with immunoSEQ multiplex PCR; in TCRdb, only in-frame clones are kept and a portion is missing. The data hold under 45,000 clones, with about 81% observed a single time. This TCR was recovered from an adult with an advanced solid tumor such as melanoma, head and neck, liver or kidney cancer. Sample: CD4+ or CD8+ T cells sorted from blood, taken in a trial of the OX40 agonist ivuxolimab. The chain links TRBV4-2 to TRBJ2-6; 7 bases line up with TRBD2. The CDR3 region is CASSQDPGGRPGANVLTF. CDR3 DNA sequence: TGTGCCAGCAGCCAAGATCCGGGAGGCAGGCCTGGGGCCAACGTCCTGACTTTC.